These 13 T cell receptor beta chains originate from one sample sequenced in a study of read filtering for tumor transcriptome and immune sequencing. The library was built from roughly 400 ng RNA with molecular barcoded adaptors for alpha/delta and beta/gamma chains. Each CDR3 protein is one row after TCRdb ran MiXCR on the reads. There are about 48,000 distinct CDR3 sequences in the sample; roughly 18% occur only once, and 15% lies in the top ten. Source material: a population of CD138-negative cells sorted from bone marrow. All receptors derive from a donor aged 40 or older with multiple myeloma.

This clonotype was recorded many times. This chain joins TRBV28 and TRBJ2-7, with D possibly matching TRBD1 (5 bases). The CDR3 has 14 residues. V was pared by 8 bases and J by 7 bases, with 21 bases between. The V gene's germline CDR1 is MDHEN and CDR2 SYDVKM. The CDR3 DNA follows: TGTGCCAGCCTCCCCCACGGCCAGGGTGAAGAGCAGTACTTC. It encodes CASLPHGQGEEQYF.

CDR3 nucleotide sequence: TGTGCCAGCAGCTCACAGGGACCGGGAAACACCATATATTTT. It specifies CASSSQGPGNTIYF. The V and J genes are TRBV7-9 and TRBJ1-3, with D tentatively TRBD1 (6 bases). The CDR3 covers 14 residues. Trimming removed 4 bases at V and 4 bases at J, with 11 bases between. Per the germline V gene, CDR1 is SEHNR and CDR2 is FQNEAQ (reference sequence).

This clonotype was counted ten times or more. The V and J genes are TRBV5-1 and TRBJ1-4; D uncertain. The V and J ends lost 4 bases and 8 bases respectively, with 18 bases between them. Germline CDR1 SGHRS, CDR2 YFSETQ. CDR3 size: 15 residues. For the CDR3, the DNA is TGCGCCAGCAGCCCTGAAGGTGGGGTACGGGAAAAACTGTTTTTT. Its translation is CASSPEGGVREKLFF.

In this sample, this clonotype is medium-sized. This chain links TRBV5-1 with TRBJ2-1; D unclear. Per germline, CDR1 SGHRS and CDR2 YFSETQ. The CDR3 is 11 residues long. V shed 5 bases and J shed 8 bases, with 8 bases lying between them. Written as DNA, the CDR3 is TGCGCCAGCAGACTGGTCCATGAGCAGTTCTTC. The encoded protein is CASRLVHEQFF.

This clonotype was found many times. This CDR3 is CSARRDSGSYEQYF. CDR3 bases: TGCAGTGCTAGACGGGATAGCGGTTCCTACGAGCAGTACTTC. The chain uses TRBV20-1 and TRBJ2-7; possibly TRBD2 for D (6 bases). V was clipped by 2 bases and J by 1 base, with 12 bases between them. Germline CDR1 DFQATT, CDR2 SNEGSKA (reference sequence). CDR3 size: 14 residues.

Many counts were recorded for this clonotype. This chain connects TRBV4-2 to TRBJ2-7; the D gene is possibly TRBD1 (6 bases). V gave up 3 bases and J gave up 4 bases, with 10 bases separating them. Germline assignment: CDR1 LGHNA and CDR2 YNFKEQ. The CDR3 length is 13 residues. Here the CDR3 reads CASSQGAYYEQYF. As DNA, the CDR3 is TGTGCCAGCAGCCAGGGGGCGTATTACGAGCAGTACTTC.

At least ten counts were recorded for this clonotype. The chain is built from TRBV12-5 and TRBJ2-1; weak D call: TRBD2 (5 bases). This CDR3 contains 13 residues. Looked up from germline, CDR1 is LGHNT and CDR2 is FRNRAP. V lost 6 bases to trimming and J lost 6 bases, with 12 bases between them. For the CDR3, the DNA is TGTGCTAGTGGGCCCCGAGGAGGCAATGAGCAGTTCTTC. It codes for CASGPRGGNEQFF.

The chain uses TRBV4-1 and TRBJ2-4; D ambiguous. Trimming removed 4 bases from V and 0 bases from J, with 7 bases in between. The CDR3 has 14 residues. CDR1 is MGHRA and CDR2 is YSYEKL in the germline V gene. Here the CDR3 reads CASSRTVAKNIQYF. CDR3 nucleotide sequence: TGCGCCAGCAGCCGGACGGTAGCCAAAAACATTCAGTACTTC.

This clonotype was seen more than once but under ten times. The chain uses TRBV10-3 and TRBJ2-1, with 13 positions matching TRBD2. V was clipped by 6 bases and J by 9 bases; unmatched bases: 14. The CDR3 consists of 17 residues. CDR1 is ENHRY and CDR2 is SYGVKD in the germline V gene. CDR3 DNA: TGTGCCATCAGGGCCGGGACTAGCGGGATAGGGGGGACTGAGCAGTTCTTC. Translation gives CAIRAGTSGIGGTEQFF.

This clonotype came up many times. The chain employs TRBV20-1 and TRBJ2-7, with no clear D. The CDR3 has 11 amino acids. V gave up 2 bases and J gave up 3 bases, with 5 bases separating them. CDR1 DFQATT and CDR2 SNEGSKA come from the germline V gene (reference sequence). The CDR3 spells CSARQDYEQYF. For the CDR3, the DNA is TGCAGTGCTAGACAGGACTACGAGCAGTACTTC.

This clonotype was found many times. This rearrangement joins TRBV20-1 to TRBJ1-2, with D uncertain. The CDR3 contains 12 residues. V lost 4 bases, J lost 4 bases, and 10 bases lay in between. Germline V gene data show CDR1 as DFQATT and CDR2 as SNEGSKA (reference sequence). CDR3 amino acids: CSAMIPSYGYTF. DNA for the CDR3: TGCAGTGCTATGATACCGTCCTATGGCTACACCTTC.

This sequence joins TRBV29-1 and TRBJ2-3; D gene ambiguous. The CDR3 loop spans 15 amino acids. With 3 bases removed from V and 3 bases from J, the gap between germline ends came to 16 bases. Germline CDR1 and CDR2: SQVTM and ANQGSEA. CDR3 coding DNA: TGCAGCGTTGACCCACTGGGTGCCACGACAGATACGCAGTATTTT. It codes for CSVDPLGATTDTQYF.

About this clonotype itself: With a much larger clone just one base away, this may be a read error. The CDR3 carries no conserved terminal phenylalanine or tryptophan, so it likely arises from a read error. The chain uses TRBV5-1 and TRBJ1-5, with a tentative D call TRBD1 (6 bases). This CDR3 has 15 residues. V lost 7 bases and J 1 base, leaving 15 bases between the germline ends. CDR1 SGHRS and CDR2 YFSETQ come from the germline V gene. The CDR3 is CASPNREVSNQPQHS. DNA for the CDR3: TGCGCCAGCCCCAACAGGGAAGTAAGCAATCAGCCCCAGCATTCT.